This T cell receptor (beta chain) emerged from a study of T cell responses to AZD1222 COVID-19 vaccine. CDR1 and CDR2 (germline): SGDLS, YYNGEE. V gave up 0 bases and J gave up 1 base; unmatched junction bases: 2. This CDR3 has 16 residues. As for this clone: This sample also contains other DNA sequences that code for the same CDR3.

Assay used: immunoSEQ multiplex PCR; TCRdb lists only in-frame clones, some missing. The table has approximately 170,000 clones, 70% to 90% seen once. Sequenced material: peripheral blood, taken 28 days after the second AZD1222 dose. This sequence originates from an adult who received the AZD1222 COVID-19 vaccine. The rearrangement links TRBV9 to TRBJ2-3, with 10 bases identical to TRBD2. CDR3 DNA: TGTGCCAGCAGCGTAGCTCTAGCGGGGGGCACAGATACGCAGTATTTT. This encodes CASSVALAGGTDTQYF. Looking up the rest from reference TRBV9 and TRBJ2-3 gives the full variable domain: DSGVTQTPKHLITATGQRVTLRCSPRSGDLSVYWYQQSLDQGLQFLIQYYNGEERAKGNILERFSAQQFPDLHSELNLSSLELGDSALYFCASSVALAGGTDTQYFGPGTRLTVL.